This T cell receptor (beta chain) originates from a study of CD8 T cells in Susac syndrome. With 6 bases clipped from V and 3 bases from J, the junction kept 2 bases outside the gene matches. The CDR3 sequence is 13 residues long. The germline V gene encodes CDR1 DFQATT and CDR2 SNEGSKA (reference sequence). The RNA, 0.5 to 1 ug, was put through reverse transcription using random hexamers. TCRdb passed the immunoSEQ multiplex PCR reads through MiXCR, listing each CDR3 protein once. Here the sample spans some 110,000 distinct CDR3 sequences, around 94% being singletons. The chain joins TRBV20-1 to TRBJ1-5, with TRBD1 matching over 10 bases. The sample consisted of CD4+ T cells from PBMCs. This TCR derives from a human donor in good health. Here the CDR3 DNA reads TGCAGTGCGCGACAGGGGGCCAATCAGCCCCAGCATTTT. Its protein product is CSARQGANQPQHF.